This entry is about one T cell receptor (beta chain). Its antigen remains unknown. This sample was included in a study of cytomegalovirus exposure and HLA in healthy donors. Study outcomes and limitations: Association of 16,951 TCR beta sequences with HLA alleles was found at 0.05 false discovery rate in a later analysis.

Primers: 60 Vbeta forward and 13 Jbeta reverse. Here immunoSEQ multiplex PCR was the method, and the copy in TCRdb shows in-frame clones only, minus some. The sample yields 140,000 or so clones, around two thirds seen once. The V and J ends lost 0 bases and 5 bases, in that order; junction bases with no gene match: 2. The V gene's germline CDR1 is GTSNPN and CDR2 SVGIG (reference sequence). The CDR3 covers 13 residues. The chain is built from TRBV30 and TRBJ2-7; 9 bases map to TRBD1. This TCR was recovered from a male donor in good health and CMV-seronegative. The sequenced material came from PBMCs. The CDR3 DNA reads as TGTGCCTGGAGTGTTGGGGACAGGGACGAGCAGTACTTC. This gives the protein CAWSVGDRDEQYF.